Listed here are 11 T cell receptor beta chains from one sample, sequenced in a study of persistence of HIV-infected CD4 T cells. This was the immunoSEQ version 4 assay in survey mode. Using immunoSEQ multiplex PCR, the repertoire was profiled, and TCRdb retains in-frame clones only, with some absent. The table lists tens of thousands of clones, more than 60% of them singletons. Their specific antigens are unknown. Lysates of CMV-infected fibroblasts at 9.5 to 10 ug/mL stimulated these cells. Sorted nonresponding memory CD4+ T cells were CD40L-negative, CD69-negative, CD45RO-high. This specimen was CD4+ T cells sorted from PBMCs after approximately 20-hour stimulation, taken from a patient who received antiretroviral therapy. Receptors were obtained from an adult man with HIV who was CMV-seropositive.

This clone appeared a few times. The rearrangement joins TRBV29-1 to TRBJ1-2; possible D gene TRBD1, 5 bases. V lost 5 bases, J lost 7 bases, and 23 bases lay in between. CDR3 length equals 15 residues. Germline CDR1 SQVTM, CDR2 ANQGSEA. CDR3 sequence (DNA): TGCAGCGTTAGCGGTGGGACTGCCGAGGCGGTTGGCTACACCTTC. Translating gives CSVSGGTAEAVGYTF.

The chain couples TRBV27 to TRBJ1-3; tentatively, D is TRBD1 (6 bases). Germline CDR1 and CDR2: MNHEY and SMNVEV (reference sequence). Trimming cost V 3 bases and J 2 bases, with 8 bases left between them. This CDR3 has 14 residues. In DNA, the CDR3 is TGTGCCAGCAGTTTGGCAGGGGCTGGAAACACCATATATTTT. Amino acids: CASSLAGAGNTIYF.

The chain recombines TRBV5-5 with TRBJ2-5; TRBD1 matches 7 bases. V lost 4 bases to trimming and J lost 5 bases; unmatched junction nucleotides: 5. The CDR3 is 13 amino acids. Germline lookup yields CDR1 SGHKS and CDR2 YYEKEE (reference sequence). The CDR3 loop reads CASSPRGQETQYF. The CDR3 DNA sequence: TGTGCCAGCAGCCCGAGGGGGCAGGAGACCCAGTACTTC. Together with reference TRBV5-5 and TRBJ2-5, the CDR3 gives the full variable domain: DAGVTQSPTHLIKTRGQQVTLRCSPISGHKSVSWYQQVLGQGPQFIFQYYEKEERGRGNFPDRFSARQFPNYSSELNVNALLLGDSALYLCASSPRGQETQYFGPGTRLLVL.

This clone was detected once. This sequence joins TRBV6-2 or TRBV6-3 and TRBJ2-7, with a tentative D call TRBD1 (6 bases). Per germline, CDR1 MNHEY and CDR2 SVGEGT. CDR3 length: 16 amino acids. The V gene lost 2 bases and the J gene lost 3 bases, with 17 bases spanning the gap. The CDR3 loop reads CASSYIPSTGIYEQYF. The CDR3 DNA follows: TGTGCCAGCAGTTACATCCCGAGTACAGGGATCTACGAGCAGTACTTC.

This clone was counted once. The chain couples TRBV7-2 to TRBJ1-3; maybe TRBD1 (6 bases). The CDR3 length is 18 residues. Per the germline V gene, CDR1 is SGHTA and CDR2 is FQGNSA. Between the trimmed V and J ends, which lost 0 bases and 4 bases, there was a span of 19 bases. CDR3 sequence: CASSLALNTGTFGNTIYF. The DNA of the CDR3 is TGTGCCAGCAGCTTAGCGCTCAATACCGGGACATTCGGAAACACCATATATTTT.

The V and J genes are TRBV2 and TRBJ2-3; D possibly corresponds to TRBD1 (5 bases). CDR3 size: 15 residues. Germline CDR1 reads SNHLY; CDR2 reads FYNNEI. V was shortened by 2 bases and J by 6 bases, with 15 bases between the two germline ends. In nucleotides, the CDR3 is TGTGCCAGCAGTGAAAGGGGTAGGACCCATGATACGCAGTATTTT. It codes for CASSERGRTHDTQYF.

This clone was picked up a small number of times. The chain has TRBV29-1 and TRBJ1-5, with 8 positions matching TRBD1. The germline V gene has CDR1 SQVTM and CDR2 ANQGSEA. Trimming at V came to 7 bases and at J to 7 bases, leaving 12 bases not matched to a gene. The CDR3 totals 14 residues. DNA for the CDR3: TGCAGCGCCGTTCTACAGGGGACAGGCCAGCCCCAGCATTTT. The encoded protein is CSAVLQGTGQPQHF.

The rearrangement joins TRBV30 to TRBJ1-3; tentative D call: TRBD1 (6 bases). This CDR3 has 14 amino acids. V lost 5 bases and J lost 4, with 15 bases in between. The V gene's germline CDR1 is GTSNPN and CDR2 SVGIG (reference sequence). CDR3 nucleotide sequence: TGTGCCTGGGGAGCGGGGGGGCCCGGAAACACCATATATTTT. It codes for CAWGAGGPGNTIYF.

The rearrangement joins TRBV7-6 to TRBJ2-3; 8 nucleotides align to TRBD2. Germline lookup yields CDR1 SGHVS and CDR2 FNYEAQ. The ends lost 0 bases at V and 2 bases at J; junction bases unmatched: 4. CDR3 length: 16 amino acids. CDR3: CASSLARLANTDTQYF. DNA of the CDR3: TGTGCCAGCAGCTTAGCGCGACTAGCGAACACAGATACGCAGTATTTT.

V gene TRBV15 combines with J gene TRBJ2-5; D possibly corresponds to TRBD2 (5 bases). The CDR3 spans 14 residues. V was cut by 1 base and J by 1 base, with 7 bases left in between. Germline V gene lookup returns CDR1 LNHNV and CDR2 YYDKDF (reference sequence). The CDR3 bases are TGTGCCACCAGCAGAGTGGCGGGCCAAGAGACCCAGTACTTC. This translates into CATSRVAGQETQYF. The entire variable domain, with the rest obtained from reference TRBV15 and TRBJ2-5, is as follows: DAMVIQNPRYQVTQFGKPVTLSCSQTLNHNVMYWYQQKSSQAPKLLFHYYDKDFNNEADTPDNFQSRRPNTSFCFLDIRSPGLGDTAMYLCATSRVAGQETQYFGPGTRLLVL.

This sequence joins TRBV3-1 (or the pseudogene TRBV3-2) and TRBJ1-1, with 8 bases aligning to TRBD1. V shed 1 base and J 7 bases; nucleotides not matched to a gene: 5. CDR1 and CDR2 from the germline V gene are LGHDT and YNNKEL (reference sequence). The CDR3 contains 14 residues. The CDR3 reads CASSQGGGQGEAFF. CDR3 in DNA: TGTGCCAGCAGCCAAGGGGGAGGACAGGGTGAAGCTTTCTTT.